Below are 11 T cell receptor beta chains sequenced from a single sample in a study of blood T cell repertoires in COVID-19. Generated by immunoSEQ multiplex PCR, the TCRdb table keeps only in-frame clones and is missing some. This table holds about 240,000 clones, 87% found once. Sequencing used peripheral blood. These TCRs come from a man in his 60s who had recovered from COVID-19.

V gene TRBV25-1 combines with J gene TRBJ2-3; D is uncertain. CDR1 MGHDK and CDR2 SYGVNS come from the germline V gene. V lost 8 bases to trimming and J lost 1 base, with 10 bases between them. The CDR3 contains 13 residues. The CDR3 protein is CASCGRGTDTQYF. The CDR3 coding sequence is TGTGCCAGCTGCGGCCGGGGCACAGATACGCAGTATTTT.

V is TRBV19 and J is TRBJ2-5, with 10 bases identical to TRBD2. CDR3 length: 16 residues. In germline, CDR1 is LNHDA, CDR2 SQIVND (reference sequence). Trimming cost V 3 bases and J 5 bases; bases outside gene matches: 9. This CDR3 reads CASSIQRGGPAETQYF. The CDR3, as DNA: TGTGCCAGTAGTATCCAGCGGGGGGGCCCTGCGGAGACCCAGTACTTC.

About this clone itself: Other DNA sequences in the same sample also yield this CDR3. The gene calls are TRBV5-1 and TRBJ2-3, with no clear D. This CDR3 is built from 11 residues. Per germline, CDR1 SGHRS and CDR2 YFSETQ. V was clipped by 4 bases and J by 5 bases, with 5 bases between them. The CDR3 bases are TGCGCCAGCAGCAGAGGAGATACGCAGTATTTT. It is translated as CASSRGDTQYF. Based on the CDR3 plus reference TRBV5-1 and TRBJ2-3, the full variable domain is KAGVTQTPRYLIKTRGQQVTLSCSPISGHRSVSWYQQTPGQGLQFLFEYFSETQRNKGNFPGRFSGRQFSNSRSEMNVSTLELGDSALYLCASSRGDTQYFGPGTRLTVL.

The CDR3 nucleotides read TGTGCCAGCAACTTATTGGCGGGGTGGGCTCCCAATGAGCAGTTCTTC. Encoded protein: CASNLLAGWAPNEQFF. This chain connects TRBV5-5 to TRBJ2-1, with D possibly being TRBD2 (6 bases). Germline V gene sequence: CDR1 SGHKS, CDR2 YYEKEE (reference sequence). The CDR3 length is 16 residues. Trimming cost V 6 bases and J 6 bases, with 22 bases left between them.

The genes are TRBV3-1 (or the pseudogene TRBV3-2) and TRBJ1-3; D gene ambiguous. Germline V CDR1 and CDR2: LGHDT, YNNKEL (reference sequence). Trimming took off 3 bases at V and 7 bases at J, with 7 bases between the two ends. The CDR3 contains 12 residues. This chain's CDR3 is CASSQASNTIYF. The CDR3 DNA reads as TGTGCCAGCAGCCAGGCTAGTAACACCATATATTTT.

This clone was found a few times. This chain connects TRBV27 to TRBJ1-6; D gene ambiguous. The ends were cut back, 3 bases at V and 10 bases at J, with 22 bases in the middle. The CDR3 is made up of 17 amino acids. In germline, CDR1 is MNHEY, CDR2 SMNVEV (reference sequence). In nucleotides, the CDR3 is TGTGCCAGCAGTTTGTCCCCGGGAGATATAATTCAGTCACCCCTCCACTTT. Amino acid sequence: CASSLSPGDIIQSPLHF.

The chain couples TRBV12-5 to TRBJ2-3; 12 bases agree with TRBD2. The V and J ends lost 3 bases and 0 bases, in that order; junction bases with no gene match: 19. The CDR3 has 22 amino acids. Per germline, CDR1 LGHNT and CDR2 FRNRAP. As DNA, the CDR3 is TGTGCTAGTGGTTTCATTCACCTCCCCCTAGCGGGGGGGTCCACTAGCACAGATACGCAGTATTTT. This codes for CASGFIHLPLAGGSTSTDTQYF.

The chain has TRBV3-1 (or the pseudogene TRBV3-2) and TRBJ2-2, with D possibly matching TRBD2 (6 bases). CDR3 length equals 15 residues. Trimming shortened V by 1 base and J by 3 bases, and 9 bases separated the two germline ends. Germline CDR1 and CDR2: LGHDT and YNNKEL (reference sequence). The chain's CDR3 is CASSQGGLDTGELFF. In DNA, the CDR3 is TGTGCCAGCAGCCAAGGGGGACTGGACACCGGGGAGCTGTTTTTT.

The genes are TRBV10-3 and TRBJ2-2; 12 nucleotides agree with TRBD1. This CDR3 comprises 14 residues. After removal of 6 bases from V and 6 bases from J, the junction contained 2 bases not matched to a gene. Germline CDR1 and CDR2: ENHRY and SYGVKD. This CDR3 reads CAIRGQGASGELFF. The CDR3 DNA reads TGTGCCATCAGGGGACAGGGGGCTTCCGGGGAGCTGTTTTTT.

The chain combines TRBV2 with TRBJ1-5; TRBD1 is a possible D gene (5 bases). V lost 6 bases and J lost 0, with 12 bases in between. This CDR3 comprises 15 residues. Germline V CDR1 and CDR2: SNHLY, FYNNEI. The DNA of the CDR3 is TGTGCCAGCAGAGAGACAGAATATAGCAATCAGCCCCAGCATTTT. Translation gives CASRETEYSNQPQHF.

The chain carries TRBV28 and TRBJ2-3, with a possible D match to TRBD2 (5 bases). The CDR3 runs 17 residues. Trimming stripped 3 bases from V and 0 bases from J, with 16 bases between. Germline V CDR1 and CDR2: MDHEN, SYDVKM. The CDR3 region is CASSFTRAATSTDTQYF. DNA of the CDR3: TGTGCCAGCAGTTTCACTCGAGCGGCAACTAGCACAGATACGCAGTATTTT. Full variable domain (rest looked up from reference TRBV28 and TRBJ2-3): DVKVTQSSRYLVKRTGEKVFLECVQDMDHENMFWYRQDPGLGLRLIYFSYDVKMKEKGDIPEGYSVSREKKERFSLILESASTNQTSMYLCASSFTRAATSTDTQYFGPGTRLTVL.